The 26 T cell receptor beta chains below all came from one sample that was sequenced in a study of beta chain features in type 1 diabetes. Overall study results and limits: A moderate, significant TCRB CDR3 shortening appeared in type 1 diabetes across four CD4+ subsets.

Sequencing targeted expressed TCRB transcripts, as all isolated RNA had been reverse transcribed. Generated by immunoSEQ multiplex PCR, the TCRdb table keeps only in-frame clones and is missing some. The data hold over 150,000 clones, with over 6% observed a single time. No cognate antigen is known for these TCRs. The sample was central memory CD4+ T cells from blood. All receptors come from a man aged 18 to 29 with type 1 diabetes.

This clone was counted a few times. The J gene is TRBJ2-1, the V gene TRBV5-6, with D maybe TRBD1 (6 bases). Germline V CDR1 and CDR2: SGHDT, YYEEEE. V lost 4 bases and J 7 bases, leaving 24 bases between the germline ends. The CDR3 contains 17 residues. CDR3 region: CASSPLLNRVEGNEQFF. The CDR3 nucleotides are TGTGCCAGCAGCCCCCTTCTAAACAGGGTAGAAGGGAATGAGCAGTTCTTC.

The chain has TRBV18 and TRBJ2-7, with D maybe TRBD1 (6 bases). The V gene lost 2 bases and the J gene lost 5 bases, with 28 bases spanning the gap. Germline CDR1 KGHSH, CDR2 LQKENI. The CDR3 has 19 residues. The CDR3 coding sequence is TGTGCCAGCTCACCATCTCCTGTAGGTATAACAGGGTCCAGGGACGAGCAGTACTTC. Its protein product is CASSPSPVGITGSRDEQYF.

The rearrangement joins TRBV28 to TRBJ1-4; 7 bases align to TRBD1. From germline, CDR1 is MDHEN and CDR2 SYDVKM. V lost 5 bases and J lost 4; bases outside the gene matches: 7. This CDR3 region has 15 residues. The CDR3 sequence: CASSDEGAGNEKLFF. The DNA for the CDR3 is TGTGCCAGCAGTGATGAGGGGGCGGGTAATGAAAAACTGTTTTTT.

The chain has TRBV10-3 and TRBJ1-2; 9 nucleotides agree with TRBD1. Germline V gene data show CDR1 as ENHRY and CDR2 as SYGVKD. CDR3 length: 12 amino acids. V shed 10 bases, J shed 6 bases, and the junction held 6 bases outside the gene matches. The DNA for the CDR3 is TGTGCCACCGGGGACAGGGAGAATGGCTACACCTTC. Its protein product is CATGDRENGYTF.

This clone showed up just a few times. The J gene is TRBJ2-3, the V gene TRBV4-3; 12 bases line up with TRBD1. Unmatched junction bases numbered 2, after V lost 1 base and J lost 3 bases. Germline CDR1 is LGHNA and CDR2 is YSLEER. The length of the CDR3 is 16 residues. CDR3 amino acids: CASSQGDRGRTDTQYF. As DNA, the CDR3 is TGCGCCAGCAGCCAAGGGGACAGGGGGCGAACAGATACGCAGTATTTT.

As DNA, the CDR3 is TGTGCCAGCACCCGACAGGGGAGTGATGAAGCTTTCTTT. It codes for CASTRQGSDEAFF. The rearrangement joins TRBV5-4 to TRBJ1-1; TRBD1 matches at 8 bases. In germline, CDR1 is SGHNT, CDR2 YYREEE (reference sequence). CDR3 length: 13 residues. Trimming took 6 bases from V and 7 from J; bases not matched to a gene: 8.

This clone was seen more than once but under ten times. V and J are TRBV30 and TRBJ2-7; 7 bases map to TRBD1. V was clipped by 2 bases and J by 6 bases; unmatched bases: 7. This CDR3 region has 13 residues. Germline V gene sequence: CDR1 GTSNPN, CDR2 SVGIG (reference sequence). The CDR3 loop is CAWSQGGYSEQYF. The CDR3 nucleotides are TGTGCCTGGAGTCAAGGGGGCTATTCCGAGCAGTACTTC.

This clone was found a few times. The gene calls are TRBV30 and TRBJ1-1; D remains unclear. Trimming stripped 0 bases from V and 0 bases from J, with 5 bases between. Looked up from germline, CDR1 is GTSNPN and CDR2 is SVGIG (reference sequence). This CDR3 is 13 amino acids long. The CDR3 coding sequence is TGTGCCTGGAGTGTAACTATGAACACTGAAGCTTTCTTT. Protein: CAWSVTMNTEAFF.

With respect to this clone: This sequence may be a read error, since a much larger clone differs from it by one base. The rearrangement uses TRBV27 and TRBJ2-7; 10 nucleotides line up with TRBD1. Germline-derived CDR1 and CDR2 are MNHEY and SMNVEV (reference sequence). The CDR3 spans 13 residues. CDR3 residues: CASSKDRGPERYF. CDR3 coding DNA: TGTGCCAGCAGTAAAGACAGGGGGCCAGAGCGGTACTTC.

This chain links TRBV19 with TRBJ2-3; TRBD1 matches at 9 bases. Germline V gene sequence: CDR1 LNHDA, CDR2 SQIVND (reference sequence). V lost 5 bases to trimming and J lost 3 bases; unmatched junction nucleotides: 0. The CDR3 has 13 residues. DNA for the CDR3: TGTGCCAGTAGTGGGACAGGGACAGATACGCAGTATTTT. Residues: CASSGTGTDTQYF.

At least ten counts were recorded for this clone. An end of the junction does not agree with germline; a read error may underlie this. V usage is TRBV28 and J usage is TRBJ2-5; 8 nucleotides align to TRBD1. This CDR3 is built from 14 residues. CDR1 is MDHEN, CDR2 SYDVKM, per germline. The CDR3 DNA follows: TGTGCCAGCAGTTCATACACGGGACAGGACCCCCGGCACTTC. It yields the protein CASSSYTGQDPRHF. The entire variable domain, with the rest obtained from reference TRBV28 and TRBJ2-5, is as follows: DVKVTQSSRYLVKRTGEKVFLECVQDMDHENMFWYRQDPGLGLRLIYFSYDVKMKEKGDIPEGYSVSREKKERFSLILESASTNQTSMYLCASSSYTGQDPRHFGPGTRLLVL.

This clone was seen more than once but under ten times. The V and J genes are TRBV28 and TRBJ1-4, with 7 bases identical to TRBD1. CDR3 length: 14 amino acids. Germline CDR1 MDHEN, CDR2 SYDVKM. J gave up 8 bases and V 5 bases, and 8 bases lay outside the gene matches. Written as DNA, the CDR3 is TGTGCCAGCAGTGGTACAGGGGTCTGGGAAAAACTGTTTTTT. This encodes CASSGTGVWEKLFF.

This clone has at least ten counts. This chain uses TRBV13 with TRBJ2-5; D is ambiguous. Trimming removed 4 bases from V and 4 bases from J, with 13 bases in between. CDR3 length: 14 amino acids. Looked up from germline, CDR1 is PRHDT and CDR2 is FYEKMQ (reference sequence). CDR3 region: CASSSTASIETQYF. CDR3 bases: TGTGCCAGCAGCTCCACAGCCTCCATAGAGACCCAGTACTTC.

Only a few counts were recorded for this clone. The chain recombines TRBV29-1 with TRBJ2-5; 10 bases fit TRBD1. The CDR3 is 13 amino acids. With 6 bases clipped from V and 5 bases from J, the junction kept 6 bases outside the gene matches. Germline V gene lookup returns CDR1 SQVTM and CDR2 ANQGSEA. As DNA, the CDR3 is TGCAGCGTGGGGACAGGGGCCCGGGAGACCCAGTACTTC. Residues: CSVGTGARETQYF. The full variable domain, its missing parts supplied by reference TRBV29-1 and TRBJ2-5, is SAVISQKPSRDICQRGTSLTIQCQVDSQVTMMFWYRQQPGQSLTLIATANQGSEATYESGFVIDKFPISRPNLTFSTLTVSNMSPEDSSIYLCSVGTGARETQYFGPGTRLLVL.

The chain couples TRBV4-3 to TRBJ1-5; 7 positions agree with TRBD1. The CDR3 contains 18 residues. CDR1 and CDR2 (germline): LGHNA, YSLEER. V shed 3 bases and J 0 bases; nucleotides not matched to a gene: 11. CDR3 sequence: CASSQRNRGGYSNQPQHF. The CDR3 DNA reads TGCGCCAGCAGCCAGAGAAACAGGGGCGGTTATAGCAATCAGCCCCAGCATTTT.

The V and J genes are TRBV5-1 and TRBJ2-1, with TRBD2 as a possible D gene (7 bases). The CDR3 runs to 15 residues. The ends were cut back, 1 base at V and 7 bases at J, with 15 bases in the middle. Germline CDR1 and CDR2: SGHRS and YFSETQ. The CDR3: CASSLTGGGQNEQFF. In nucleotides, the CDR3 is TGCGCCAGCAGCTTGACTGGGGGGGGGCAAAATGAGCAGTTCTTC.

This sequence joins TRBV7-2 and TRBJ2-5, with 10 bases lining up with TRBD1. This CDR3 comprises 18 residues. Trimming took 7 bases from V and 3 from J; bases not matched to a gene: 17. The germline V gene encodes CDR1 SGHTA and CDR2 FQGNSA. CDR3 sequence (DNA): TGTGCCAGCACCGTATATGGGACAGGGGATTATTCGGAAGAGACCCAGTACTTC. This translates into CASTVYGTGDYSEETQYF.

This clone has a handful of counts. CDR3 DNA sequence: TGTGCCAGCACCATGGGGGGGGCCCTCTACAATGAGCAGTTCTTC. Amino acids: CASTMGGALYNEQFF. The chain couples TRBV5-4 to TRBJ2-1, with TRBD2 as a possible D gene (7 bases). The germline V and J ends were trimmed by 6 bases and 3 bases, with 16 bases remaining between them. CDR3 length: 15 amino acids. Germline values: CDR1 SGHNT, CDR2 YYREEE (reference sequence).

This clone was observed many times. The CDR3 DNA reads TGTGCCAGCAGTTCCCGTCTGGGACAGAACTATGGCTACACCTTC. This sequence encodes CASSSRLGQNYGYTF. The chain uses TRBV27 and TRBJ1-2, with 7 bases fitting TRBD1. Germline values: CDR1 MNHEY, CDR2 SMNVEV (reference sequence). The CDR3 contains 15 residues. Trimming removed 4 bases from V and 2 bases from J; junction bases left unmatched: 7.

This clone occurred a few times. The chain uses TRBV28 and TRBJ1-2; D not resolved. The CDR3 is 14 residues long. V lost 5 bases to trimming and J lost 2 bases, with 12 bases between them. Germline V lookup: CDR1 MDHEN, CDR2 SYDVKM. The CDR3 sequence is CASSLAQFNYGYTF. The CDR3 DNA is TGTGCCAGCAGTCTTGCCCAGTTCAACTATGGCTACACCTTC.

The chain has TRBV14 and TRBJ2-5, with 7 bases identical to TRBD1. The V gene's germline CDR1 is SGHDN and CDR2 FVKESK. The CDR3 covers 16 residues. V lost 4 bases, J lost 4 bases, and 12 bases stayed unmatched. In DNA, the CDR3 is TGTGCCAGCAGCCCTAAGACAGACAGGGAAGGAGAGACCCAGTACTTC. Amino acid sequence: CASSPKTDREGETQYF. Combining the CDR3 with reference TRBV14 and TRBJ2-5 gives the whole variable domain EAGVTQFPSHSVIEKGQTVTLRCDPISGHDNLYWYRRVMGKEIKFLLHFVKESKQDESGMPNNRFLAERTGGTYSTLKVQPAELEDSGVYFCASSPKTDREGETQYFGPGTRLLVL.

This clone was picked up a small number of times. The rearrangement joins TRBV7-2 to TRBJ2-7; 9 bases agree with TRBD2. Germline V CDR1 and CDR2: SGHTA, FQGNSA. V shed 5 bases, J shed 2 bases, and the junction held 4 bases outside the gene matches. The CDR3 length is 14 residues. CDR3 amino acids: CASSRGGGAYEQYF. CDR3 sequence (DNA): TGTGCCAGCAGCAGGGGCGGGGGGGCCTACGAGCAGTACTTC. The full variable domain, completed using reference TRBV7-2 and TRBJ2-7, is GAGVSQSPSNKVTEKGKDVELRCDPISGHTALYWYRQSLGQGLEFLIYFQGNSAPDKSGLPSDRFSAERTGGSVSTLTIQRTQQEDSAVYLCASSRGGGAYEQYFGPGTRLTVT.

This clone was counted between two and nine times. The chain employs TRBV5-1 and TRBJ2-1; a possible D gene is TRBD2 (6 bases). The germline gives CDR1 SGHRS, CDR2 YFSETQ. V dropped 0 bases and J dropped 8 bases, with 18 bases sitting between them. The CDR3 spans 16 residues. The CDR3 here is CASSLGVAGRSDEQFF. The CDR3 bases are TGCGCCAGCAGCTTGGGGGTCGCGGGACGTTCGGATGAGCAGTTCTTC.

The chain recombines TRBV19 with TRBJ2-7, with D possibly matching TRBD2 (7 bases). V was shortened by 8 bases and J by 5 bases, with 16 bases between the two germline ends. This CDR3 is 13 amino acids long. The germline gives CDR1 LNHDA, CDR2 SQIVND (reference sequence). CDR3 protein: CASSGGLIHEQYF. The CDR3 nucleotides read TGTGCCAGTTCCGGGGGGCTAATCCACGAGCAGTACTTC.

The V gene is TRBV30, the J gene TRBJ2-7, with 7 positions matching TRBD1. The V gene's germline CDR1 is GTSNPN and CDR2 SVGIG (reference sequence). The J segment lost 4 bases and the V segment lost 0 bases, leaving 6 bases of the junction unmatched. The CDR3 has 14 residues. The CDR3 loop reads CAWSVRGGRYEQYF. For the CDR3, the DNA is TGTGCCTGGAGTGTACGAGGGGGCAGATACGAGCAGTACTTC.

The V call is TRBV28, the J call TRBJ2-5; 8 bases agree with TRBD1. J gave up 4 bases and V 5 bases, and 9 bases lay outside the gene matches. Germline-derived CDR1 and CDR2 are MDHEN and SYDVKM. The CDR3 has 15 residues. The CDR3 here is CASSTHRGVVETQYF. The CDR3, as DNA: TGTGCCAGCAGTACACACAGGGGGGTCGTAGAGACCCAGTACTTC.